The rows below give T cell receptor beta chains drawn from one sample of a study of graft-versus-host responses after intestinal transplantation. Here immunoSEQ multiplex PCR was the method, and the copy in TCRdb shows in-frame clones only, minus some. In the table there are about 90,000 clones, roughly 80% of which are singletons. These receptors' targets are unknown. The source material was unstimulated CD4+ T cells sorted from spleen or lymph node cells, sampled before intestinal transplant. These receptors were obtained from a human donor who received an intestinal transplant. The CDR3 runs from the conserved cysteine through the conserved F or W. D genes are given only for firm matches. Expanded clones are given a class, and other clones once, few, many or no size at all.

v_call: TRBV7-8; j_call: TRBJ2-1; d_call: TRBD1; clone_size: few; cdr3_aa: CASSRGTGAFF; cdr3_nt: TGTGCCAGCAGCCGTGGGACAGGAGCATTCTTC
v_call: TRBV15; j_call: TRBJ2-7; d_call: -; clone_size: -; cdr3_aa: CATSRDLGIGTFSYEQYF; cdr3_nt: TGTGCCACCAGCAGAGATCTAGGAATTGGAACGTTCTCCTACGAGCAGTACTTC
v_call: TRBV5-1; j_call: TRBJ1-1; d_call: TRBD1; clone_size: -; cdr3_aa: CASSPGGDRGRTEAFF; cdr3_nt: TGCGCCAGCAGCCCCGGAGGGGACAGGGGGAGGACTGAAGCTTTCTTT
v_call: TRBV29-1; j_call: TRBJ1-2; d_call: -; clone_size: few; cdr3_aa: CSVGGFYGYTF; cdr3_nt: TGCAGCGTCGGGGGGTTCTATGGCTACACCTTC
v_call: TRBV28; j_call: TRBJ1-5; d_call: -; clone_size: -; cdr3_aa: CASSPTGVWQPQHF; cdr3_nt: TGTGCCAGCAGCCCTACGGGGGTATGGCAGCCCCAGCATTTT
v_call: TRBV16; j_call: TRBJ2-7; d_call: -; clone_size: -; cdr3_aa: CASSLDMDLGYEQYF; cdr3_nt: TGTGCCAGCAGCCTGGACATGGATCTGGGCTACGAGCAGTACTTC
v_call: TRBV5-1; j_call: TRBJ1-1; d_call: -; clone_size: -; cdr3_aa: CASSPQAGAGEIEAFF; cdr3_nt: TGCGCCAGCAGCCCCCAAGCCGGCGCAGGGGAGATTGAAGCTTTCTTT
v_call: TRBV5-1; j_call: TRBJ2-5; d_call: -; clone_size: -; cdr3_aa: CASSLGADSWETQYF; cdr3_nt: TGCGCCAGCAGCTTGGGCGCGGACTCTTGGGAGACCCAGTACTTC
v_call: TRBV21-1; j_call: TRBJ1-5; d_call: -; clone_size: few; cdr3_aa: CASTLTGSNQPQHF; cdr3_nt: TGTGCCAGCACCTTGACAGGAAGCAATCAGCCCCAGCATTTT
v_call: TRBV28; j_call: TRBJ2-1; d_call: TRBD2; clone_size: few; cdr3_aa: CASSDRTSGNSNEQFF; cdr3_nt: TGTGCCAGCAGTGACCGGACTAGCGGGAACTCGAATGAGCAGTTCTTC
v_call: TRBV5-1; j_call: TRBJ2-7; d_call: TRBD1; clone_size: -; cdr3_aa: CASSLDIGQGYEQYF; cdr3_nt: TGCGCCAGCAGCTTGGATATAGGACAGGGCTACGAGCAGTACTTC
v_call: TRBV2; j_call: TRBJ2-3; d_call: TRBD2; clone_size: few; cdr3_aa: CASRKASGSADTQYF; cdr3_nt: TGTGCCAGCAGGAAGGCTAGCGGGAGTGCAGATACGCAGTATTTT
v_call: TRBV6-6; j_call: TRBJ2-3; d_call: -; clone_size: -; cdr3_aa: CASSYRRPSTDTQYF; cdr3_nt: TGTGCCAGCAGTTACCGGAGACCTAGCACAGATACGCAGTATTTT
v_call: TRBV28; j_call: TRBJ1-2; d_call: TRBD1; clone_size: once; cdr3_aa: CASSLGTGGSGYTF; cdr3_nt: TGTGCCAGCAGCCTGGGGACAGGGGGTTCGGGCTACACCTTC
v_call: TRBV28; j_call: TRBJ1-2; d_call: TRBD1; clone_size: -; cdr3_aa: CASSSSGTGTTNYGYTF; cdr3_nt: TGTGCCAGCAGTTCATCCGGGACAGGGACTACTAACTATGGCTACACCTTC
v_call: TRBV2; j_call: TRBJ1-4; d_call: TRBD1; clone_size: -; cdr3_aa: CASSEPFDRGSNEKLFF; cdr3_nt: TGTGCCAGCAGTGAACCCTTTGACAGGGGCTCCAATGAAAAACTGTTTTTT